This T cell receptor (beta chain) is from a study of blood T cell repertoires in COVID-19. The overall study: The United States, Italy and Spain supplied acute and convalescent COVID-19 samples. The cDNA or gDNA used as material had been derived from T cells, B-cell-depleted T cells, or PBMCs.

The data were produced by immunoSEQ multiplex PCR, yet TCRdb's version contains in-frame clones alone and is incomplete. The sample includes about 340,000 clones, around 83% of them seen just once. The V end lost 4 bases, the J end lost 4 bases, and 11 bases lay between the germline ends. The CDR3 contains 15 residues. Germline assignment: CDR1 ENHRY and CDR2 SYGVKD. The V gene is TRBV10-3, the J gene TRBJ2-6, with D perhaps TRBD1 (6 bases). Sequenced input: peripheral blood. The source of this sequence is a man aged 30-40 years with active or convalescent COVID-19. The CDR3 bases are TGTGCCATCAGTGCTACAGGGACCGGGGCCAACGTCCTGACTTTC. Amino acids: CAISATGTGANVLTF.